Below, 6 T cell receptor beta chains from the same sample are listed, as sequenced in a study of CD8+ T cells in alopecia areata. As the sequencing template, cDNA was produced by extracting RNA and reverse transcribing it. Repertoires were generated with immunoSEQ multiplex PCR, while TCRdb's copy carries only in-frame clones and drops some. Of some 120,000 clones listed, approximately 60% are singletons. Treatment of the sample: oral pan-JAK inhibitor, 5-10 mg twice daily. The sample in question was CD4+ T cells sorted from blood, obtained at week 4, from a patient treated with tofacitinib. These TCRs come from a human donor with alopecia areata.

The chain is built from TRBV28 and TRBJ2-5; 10 positions agree with TRBD1. The V gene's germline CDR1 is MDHEN and CDR2 SYDVKM. The CDR3 contains 15 residues. With V trimmed by 6 bases and J by 7 bases, 11 bases remained unmatched. CDR3 in amino acids: CASSHRDRGTRTQYF. CDR3 nucleotides: TGTGCCAGCAGCCATAGGGACAGGGGTACCCGGACCCAGTACTTC. The full variable domain, its missing parts supplied by reference TRBV28 and TRBJ2-5, is DVKVTQSSRYLVKRTGEKVFLECVQDMDHENMFWYRQDPGLGLRLIYFSYDVKMKEKGDIPEGYSVSREKKERFSLILESASTNQTSMYLCASSHRDRGTRTQYFGPGTRLLVL.

This clone was detected only once. The rearrangement links TRBV7-9 to TRBJ1-1, with 8 bases fitting TRBD1. Germline V gives CDR1 SEHNR, CDR2 FQNEAQ (reference sequence). Germline trimming cut 5 bases from V and 1 base from J; bases unmatched to any gene: 3. The CDR3 has 14 residues. The CDR3 DNA sequence: TGTGCCAGCAGCCCCAGGGGGCCGAACACTGAAGCTTTCTTT. Translation gives CASSPRGPNTEAFF.

This clone was seen a few times. The chain links TRBV29-1 to TRBJ1-3, with D maybe TRBD1 (6 bases). V was pared by 4 bases and J by 3 bases, with 13 bases between. CDR1 is SQVTM and CDR2 is ANQGSEA in the germline V gene. The CDR3 is made up of 14 amino acids. CDR3 residues: CSVGGQGGGNTIYF. The CDR3 nucleotides are TGCAGCGTTGGGGGGCAGGGAGGTGGAAACACCATATATTTT.

This clone was detected a few times. This sequence joins TRBV2 and TRBJ1-1; 9 bases match TRBD1. The germline gives CDR1 SNHLY, CDR2 FYNNEI. V gave up 4 bases and J gave up 0 bases; unmatched junction bases: 0. There are 14 residues in the CDR3. The CDR3 sequence: CASSGTGVNTEAFF. In nucleotides, the CDR3 is TGTGCCAGCAGTGGGACAGGGGTGAACACTGAAGCTTTCTTT.

The chain has TRBV7-8 and TRBJ1-4; 9 positions agree with TRBD1. The germline CDR1 and CDR2 sequences are SGHVS and FQNEAQ. V trimming: 3 bases; J trimming: 8 bases; junction bases outside the gene matches: 4. The CDR3 spans 14 residues. The CDR3 spells CASSLDRGREKLFF. The CDR3 bases are TGTGCCAGCAGCTTGGACAGGGGTCGAGAAAAACTGTTTTTT.

This clone was seen once. The chain couples TRBV27 to TRBJ2-3, with 8 bases fitting TRBD1. The trim removed 0 bases at V and 4 bases at J, leaving 3 bases unmatched. The germline V gene has CDR1 MNHEY and CDR2 SMNVEV (reference sequence). The CDR3 has 15 residues. The CDR3 bases are TGTGCCAGCAGTTTATCGCGGACAGGGTCAGATACGCAGTATTTT. The encoded protein is CASSLSRTGSDTQYF.